The clone carrying this T cell receptor (beta chain) was observed a few times. V was shortened by 0 bases and J by 7 bases, with 9 bases between the two germline ends. CDR3 length: 12 amino acids. The germline gives CDR1 GTSNPN, CDR2 SVGIG (reference sequence). Libraries were prepared by immunoSEQ multiplex PCR; TCRdb keeps only in-frame clonotypes and omits some of them. The sample includes fewer than 45,000 clones, roughly 92% seen only once; the top ten take more than 0.55%. The sample belongs to a study of T cell changes during pregnancy in multiple sclerosis. The clonotype was recovered from a female donor with multiple sclerosis, enrolled in a pregnancy study. This material consisted of CD4+ T cells from peripheral blood mononuclear cells, taken in the first trimester of pregnancy. The chain has TRBV30 and TRBJ1-1; a weak D match, TRBD1 (6 bases). In DNA, the CDR3 is TGTGCCTGGAGTGTACTGGACAGTGAAGCTTTCTTT. Amino acids: CAWSVLDSEAFF.